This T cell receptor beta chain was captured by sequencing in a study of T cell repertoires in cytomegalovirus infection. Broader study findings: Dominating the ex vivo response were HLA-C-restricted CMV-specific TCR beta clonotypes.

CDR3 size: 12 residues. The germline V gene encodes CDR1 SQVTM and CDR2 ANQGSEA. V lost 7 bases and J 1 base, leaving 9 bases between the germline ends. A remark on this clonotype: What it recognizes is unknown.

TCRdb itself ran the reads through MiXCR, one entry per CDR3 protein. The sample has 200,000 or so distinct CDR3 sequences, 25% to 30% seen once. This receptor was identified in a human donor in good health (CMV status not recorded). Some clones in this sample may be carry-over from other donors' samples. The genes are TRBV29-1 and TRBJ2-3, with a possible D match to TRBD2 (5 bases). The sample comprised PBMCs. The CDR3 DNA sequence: TGCAGCGCCGACGGGGGCACAGATACGCAGTATTTT. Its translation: CSADGGTDTQYF.